The entry that follows covers one T cell receptor beta chain sequence. The record originates from a study of control samples from healthy donors and cancer patients. The table came from immunoSEQ multiplex PCR; TCRdb's copy has only in-frame clones and leaves some out. The sample has 90,000 to 140,000 clones; about four fifths are singletons. Trimming pared 2 bases from V and 9 bases from J, leaving 14 bases between. This CDR3 spans 15 amino acids. CDR1 and CDR2 (germline): MNHNS, SASEGT. This clonotype originated in a woman between 45 and 60 years old in good health. The rearrangement joins TRBV6-1 to TRBJ1-6; D is unclear. Sequences were obtained from blood. In DNA form, the CDR3 reads TGTGCCAGCAGTGAAATTGAGGGTACGAGTTCACCCCTCCACTTT. Protein product: CASSEIEGTSSPLHF.